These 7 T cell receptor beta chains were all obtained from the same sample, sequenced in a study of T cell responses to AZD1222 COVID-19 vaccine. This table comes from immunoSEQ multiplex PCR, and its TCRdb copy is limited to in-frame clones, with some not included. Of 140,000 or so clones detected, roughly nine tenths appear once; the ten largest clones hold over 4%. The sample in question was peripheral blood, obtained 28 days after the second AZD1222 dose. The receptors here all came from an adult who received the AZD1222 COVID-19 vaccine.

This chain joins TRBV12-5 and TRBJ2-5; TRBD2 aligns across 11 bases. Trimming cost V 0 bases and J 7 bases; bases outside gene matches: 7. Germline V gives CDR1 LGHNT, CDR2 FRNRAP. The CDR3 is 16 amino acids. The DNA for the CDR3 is TGTGCTAGTGGTTTGGTAACTAGCGGGAGAGGGGGGACCCAGTACTTC. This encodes CASGLVTSGRGGTQYF.

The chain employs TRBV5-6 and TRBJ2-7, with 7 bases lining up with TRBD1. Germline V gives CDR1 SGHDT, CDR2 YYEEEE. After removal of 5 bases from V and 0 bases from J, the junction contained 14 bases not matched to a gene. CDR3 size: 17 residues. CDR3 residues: CASSMVGDRVPSYEQYF. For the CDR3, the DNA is TGTGCCAGCAGTATGGTCGGCGACAGGGTCCCCTCCTACGAGCAGTACTTC.

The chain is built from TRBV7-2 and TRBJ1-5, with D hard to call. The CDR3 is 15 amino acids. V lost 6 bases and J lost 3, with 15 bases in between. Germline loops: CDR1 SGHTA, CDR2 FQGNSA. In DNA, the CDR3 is TGTGCCAGCAGTCTACAGCTCACCTCCAATCAGCCCCAGCATTTT. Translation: CASSLQLTSNQPQHF.

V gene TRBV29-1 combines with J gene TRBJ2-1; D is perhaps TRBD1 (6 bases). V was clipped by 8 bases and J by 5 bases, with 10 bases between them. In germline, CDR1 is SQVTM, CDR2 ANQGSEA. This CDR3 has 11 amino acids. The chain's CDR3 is CSTRGHNEQFF. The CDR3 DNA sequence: TGCAGCACCAGGGGCCACAATGAGCAGTTCTTC.

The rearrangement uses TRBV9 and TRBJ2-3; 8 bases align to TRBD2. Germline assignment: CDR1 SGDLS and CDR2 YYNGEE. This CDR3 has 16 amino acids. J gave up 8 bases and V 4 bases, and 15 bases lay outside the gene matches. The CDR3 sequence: CASSPLTGGYVATQYF. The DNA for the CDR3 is TGTGCCAGCAGCCCTCTAACGGGGGGGTACGTAGCTACGCAGTATTTT.

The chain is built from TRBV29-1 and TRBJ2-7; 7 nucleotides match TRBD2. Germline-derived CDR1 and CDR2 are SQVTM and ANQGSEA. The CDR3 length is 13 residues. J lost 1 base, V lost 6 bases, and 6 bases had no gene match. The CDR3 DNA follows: TGCAGCGTAGCGGGACGGCGGTCCTACGAGCAGTACTTC. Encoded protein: CSVAGRRSYEQYF.

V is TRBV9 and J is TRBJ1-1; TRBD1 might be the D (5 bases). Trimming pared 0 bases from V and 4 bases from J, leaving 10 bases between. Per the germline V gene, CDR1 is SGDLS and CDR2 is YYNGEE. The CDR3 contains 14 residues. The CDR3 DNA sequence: TGTGCCAGCAGCGTAGGGGGGTCGGGCACTGAAGCTTTCTTT. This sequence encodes CASSVGGSGTEAFF.